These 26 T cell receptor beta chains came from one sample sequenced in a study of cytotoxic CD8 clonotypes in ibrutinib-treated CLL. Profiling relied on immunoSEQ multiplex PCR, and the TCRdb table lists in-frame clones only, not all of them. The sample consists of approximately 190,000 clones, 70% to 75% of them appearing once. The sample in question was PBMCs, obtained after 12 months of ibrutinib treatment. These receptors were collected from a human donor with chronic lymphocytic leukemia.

The CDR3 sequence is CASSFGMQGSFGYTF. In DNA, the CDR3 is TGTGCCAGCAGCTTCGGCATGCAGGGTTCATTTGGCTACACCTTC. The rearrangement uses TRBV11-1 and TRBJ1-2, with a tentative D call TRBD1 (5 bases). This CDR3 spans 15 amino acids. CDR1 is SGHAT, CDR2 FQDESV, per germline (reference sequence). Trimming stripped 3 bases from V and 7 bases from J, with 18 bases between.

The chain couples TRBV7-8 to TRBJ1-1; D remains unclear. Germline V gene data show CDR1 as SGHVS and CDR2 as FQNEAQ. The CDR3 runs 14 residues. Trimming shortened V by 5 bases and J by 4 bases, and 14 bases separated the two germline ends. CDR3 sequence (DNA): TGTGCCAGCAGCCCCCGGGGATGGACCACTGAAGCTTTCTTT. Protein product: CASSPRGWTTEAFF.

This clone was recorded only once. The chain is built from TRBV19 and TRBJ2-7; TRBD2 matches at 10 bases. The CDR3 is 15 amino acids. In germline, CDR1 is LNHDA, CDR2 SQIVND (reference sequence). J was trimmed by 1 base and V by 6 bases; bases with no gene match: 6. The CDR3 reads CASSVLAGVSYEQYF. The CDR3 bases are TGTGCCAGTAGCGTCCTAGCGGGAGTGTCCTACGAGCAGTACTTC.

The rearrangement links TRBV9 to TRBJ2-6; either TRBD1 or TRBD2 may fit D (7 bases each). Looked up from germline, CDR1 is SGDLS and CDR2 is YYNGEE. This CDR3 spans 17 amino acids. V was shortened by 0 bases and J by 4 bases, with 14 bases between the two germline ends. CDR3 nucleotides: TGTGCCAGCAGCGTAGGGGAGGGGGCGAGCGGGGCCAACGTCCTGACTTTC. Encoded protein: CASSVGEGASGANVLTF. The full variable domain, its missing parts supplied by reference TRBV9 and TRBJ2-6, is DSGVTQTPKHLITATGQRVTLRCSPRSGDLSVYWYQQSLDQGLQFLIQYYNGEERAKGNILERFSAQQFPDLHSELNLSSLELGDSALYFCASSVGEGASGANVLTFGAGSRLTVL.

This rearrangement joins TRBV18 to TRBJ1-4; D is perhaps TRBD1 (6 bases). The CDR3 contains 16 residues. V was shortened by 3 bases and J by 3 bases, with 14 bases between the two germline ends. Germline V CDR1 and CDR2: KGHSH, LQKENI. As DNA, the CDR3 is TGTGCCAGCTCACCCCGGGGAGGGGGTTCTAATGAAAAACTGTTTTTT. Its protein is CASSPRGGGSNEKLFF.

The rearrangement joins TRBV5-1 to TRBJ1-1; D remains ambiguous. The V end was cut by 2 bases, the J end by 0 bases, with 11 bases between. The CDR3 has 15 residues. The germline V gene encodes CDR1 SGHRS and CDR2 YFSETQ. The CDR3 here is CASSLYAGMNTEAFF. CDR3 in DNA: TGCGCCAGCAGCTTATATGCGGGGATGAACACTGAAGCTTTCTTT.

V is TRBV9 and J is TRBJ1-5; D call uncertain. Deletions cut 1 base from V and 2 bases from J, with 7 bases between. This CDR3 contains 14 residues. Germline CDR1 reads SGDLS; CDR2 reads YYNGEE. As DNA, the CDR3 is TGTGCCAGCAGCGTAAACTCGGGCAATCAGCCCCAGCATTTT. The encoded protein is CASSVNSGNQPQHF.

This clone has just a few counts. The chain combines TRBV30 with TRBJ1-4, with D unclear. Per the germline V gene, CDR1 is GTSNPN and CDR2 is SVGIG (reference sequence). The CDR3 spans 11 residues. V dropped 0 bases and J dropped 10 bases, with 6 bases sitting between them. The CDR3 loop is CAWSVVGKLFF. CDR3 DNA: TGTGCCTGGAGTGTAGTCGGAAAACTGTTTTTT.

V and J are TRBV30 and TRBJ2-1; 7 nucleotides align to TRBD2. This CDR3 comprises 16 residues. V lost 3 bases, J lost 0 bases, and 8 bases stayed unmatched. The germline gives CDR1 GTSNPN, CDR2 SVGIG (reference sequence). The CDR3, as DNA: TGTGCCTGGAGCGGATTCGGGGGGAGCTCCTACAATGAGCAGTTCTTC. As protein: CAWSGFGGSSYNEQFF.

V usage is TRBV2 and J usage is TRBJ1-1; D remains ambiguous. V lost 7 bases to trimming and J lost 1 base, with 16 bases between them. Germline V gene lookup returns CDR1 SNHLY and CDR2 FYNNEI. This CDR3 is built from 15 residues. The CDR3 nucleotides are TGTGCCAGCACTTCGAGGTGGGGTTGGAACACTGAAGCTTTCTTT. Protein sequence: CASTSRWGWNTEAFF.

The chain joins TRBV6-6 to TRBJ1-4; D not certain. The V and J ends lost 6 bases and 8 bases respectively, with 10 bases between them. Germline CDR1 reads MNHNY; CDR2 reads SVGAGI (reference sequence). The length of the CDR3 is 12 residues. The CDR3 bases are TGTGCCAGCAGCGCGCCGGGGGAAAAACTGTTTTTT. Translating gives CASSAPGEKLFF.

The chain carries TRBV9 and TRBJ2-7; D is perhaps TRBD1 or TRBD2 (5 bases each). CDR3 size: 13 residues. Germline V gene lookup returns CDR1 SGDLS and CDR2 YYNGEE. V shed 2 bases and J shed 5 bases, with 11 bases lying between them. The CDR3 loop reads CASSVGRDDEQYF. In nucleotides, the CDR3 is TGTGCCAGCAGCGTGGGACGGGACGACGAGCAGTACTTC. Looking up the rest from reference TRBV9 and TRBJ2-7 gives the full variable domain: DSGVTQTPKHLITATGQRVTLRCSPRSGDLSVYWYQQSLDQGLQFLIQYYNGEERAKGNILERFSAQQFPDLHSELNLSSLELGDSALYFCASSVGRDDEQYFGPGTRLTVT.

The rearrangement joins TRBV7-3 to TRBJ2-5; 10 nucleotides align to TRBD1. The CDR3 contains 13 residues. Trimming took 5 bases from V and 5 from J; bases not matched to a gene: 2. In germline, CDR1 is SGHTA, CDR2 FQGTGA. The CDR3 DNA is TGTGCCAGCAGCCGGGGACAGGGGGAGACCCAGTACTTC. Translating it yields CASSRGQGETQYF.

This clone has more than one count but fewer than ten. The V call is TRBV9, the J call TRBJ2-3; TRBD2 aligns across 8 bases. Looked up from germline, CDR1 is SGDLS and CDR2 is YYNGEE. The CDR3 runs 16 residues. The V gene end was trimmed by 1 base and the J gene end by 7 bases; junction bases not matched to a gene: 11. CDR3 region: CASSVRPGLGRYTQYF. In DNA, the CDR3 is TGTGCCAGCAGCGTACGTCCGGGACTAGGTAGATATACGCAGTATTTT.

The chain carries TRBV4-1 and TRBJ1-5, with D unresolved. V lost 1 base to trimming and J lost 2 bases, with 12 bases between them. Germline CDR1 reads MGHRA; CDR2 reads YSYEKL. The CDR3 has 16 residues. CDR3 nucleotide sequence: TGCGCCAGCAGCCAAGGGGGAAATGTTGGCAATCAGCCCCAGCATTTT. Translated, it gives CASSQGGNVGNQPQHF.

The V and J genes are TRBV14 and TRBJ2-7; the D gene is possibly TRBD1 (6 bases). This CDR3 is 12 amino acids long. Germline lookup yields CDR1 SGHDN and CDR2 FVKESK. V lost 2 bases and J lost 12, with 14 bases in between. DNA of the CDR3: TGTGCCAGCAGCCAAAACAGGGCGTCGCTGTACTTC. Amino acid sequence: CASSQNRASLYF.

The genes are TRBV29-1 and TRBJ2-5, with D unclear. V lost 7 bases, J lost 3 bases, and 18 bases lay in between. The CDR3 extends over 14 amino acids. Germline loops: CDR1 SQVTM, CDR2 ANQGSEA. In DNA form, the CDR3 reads TGCAGCGCGCCGTCCTTGGGAAGGGAAGAGACCCAGTACTTC. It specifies CSAPSLGREETQYF. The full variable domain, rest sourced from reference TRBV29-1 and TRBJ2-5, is SAVISQKPSRDICQRGTSLTIQCQVDSQVTMMFWYRQQPGQSLTLIATANQGSEATYESGFVIDKFPISRPNLTFSTLTVSNMSPEDSSIYLCSAPSLGREETQYFGPGTRLLVL.

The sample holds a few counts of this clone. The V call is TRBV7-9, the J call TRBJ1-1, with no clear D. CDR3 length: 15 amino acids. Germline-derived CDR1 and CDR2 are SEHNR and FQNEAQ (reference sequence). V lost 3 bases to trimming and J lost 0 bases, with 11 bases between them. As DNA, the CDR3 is TGTGCCAGCAGCTTCCCCCATTCATTGAACACTGAAGCTTTCTTT. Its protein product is CASSFPHSLNTEAFF.

Here the CDR3 reads CASSTTGFYIYGYTF. CDR3 nucleotide sequence: TGTGCCAGTAGTACCACGGGGTTTTACATATATGGCTACACCTTC. The chain is built from TRBV19 and TRBJ1-2; no definite D call. CDR1 is LNHDA and CDR2 is SQIVND in the germline V gene (reference sequence). The V end lost 4 bases, the J end lost 5 bases, and 17 bases lay between the germline ends. This CDR3 is 15 amino acids long.

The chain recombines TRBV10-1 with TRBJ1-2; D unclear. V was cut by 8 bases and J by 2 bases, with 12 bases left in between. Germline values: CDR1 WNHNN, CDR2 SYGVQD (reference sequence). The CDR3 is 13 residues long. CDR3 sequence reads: CASSLAGNYGYTF. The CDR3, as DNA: TGCGCCAGCTCCCTAGCCGGGAACTATGGCTACACCTTC.

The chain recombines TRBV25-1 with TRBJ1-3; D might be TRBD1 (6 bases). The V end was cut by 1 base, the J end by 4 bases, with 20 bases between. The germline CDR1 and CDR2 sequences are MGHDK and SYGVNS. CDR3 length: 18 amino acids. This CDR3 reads CASSESPRGGAGGNTIYF. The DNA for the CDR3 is TGTGCCAGCAGTGAATCTCCCCGGGGGGGCGCGGGGGGAAACACCATATATTTT.

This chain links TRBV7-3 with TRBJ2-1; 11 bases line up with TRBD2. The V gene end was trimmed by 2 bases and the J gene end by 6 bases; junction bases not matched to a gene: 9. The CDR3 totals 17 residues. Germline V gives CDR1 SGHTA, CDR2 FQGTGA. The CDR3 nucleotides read TGTGCCAGCAGCTTAGGCACTAGCGGGAGAGGGCGCAATGAGCAGTTCTTC. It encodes CASSLGTSGRGRNEQFF.

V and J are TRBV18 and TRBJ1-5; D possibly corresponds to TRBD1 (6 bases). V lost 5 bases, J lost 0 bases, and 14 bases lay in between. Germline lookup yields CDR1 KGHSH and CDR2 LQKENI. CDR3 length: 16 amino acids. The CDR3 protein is CASSIRDTNSNQPQHF. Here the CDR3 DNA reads TGTGCCAGCTCAATCCGGGACACTAATAGCAATCAGCCCCAGCATTTT.

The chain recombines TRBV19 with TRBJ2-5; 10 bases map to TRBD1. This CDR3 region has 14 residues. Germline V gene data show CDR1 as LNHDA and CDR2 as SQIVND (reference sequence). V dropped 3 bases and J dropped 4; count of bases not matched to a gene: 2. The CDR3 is CASSIDRGRETQYF. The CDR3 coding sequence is TGTGCCAGTAGTATTGACAGGGGGCGAGAGACCCAGTACTTC.

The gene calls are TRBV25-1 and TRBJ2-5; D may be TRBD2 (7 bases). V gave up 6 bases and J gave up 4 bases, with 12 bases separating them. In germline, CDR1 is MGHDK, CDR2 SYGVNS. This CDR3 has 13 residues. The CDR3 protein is CASRLGGGETQYF. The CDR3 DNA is TGTGCCAGCAGATTAGGGGGGGGAGAGACCCAGTACTTC.

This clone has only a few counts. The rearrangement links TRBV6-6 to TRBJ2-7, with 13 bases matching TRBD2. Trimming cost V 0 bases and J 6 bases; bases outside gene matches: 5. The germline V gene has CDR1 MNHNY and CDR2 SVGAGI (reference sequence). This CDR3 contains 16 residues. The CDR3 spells CASSYSGTSGTFEQYF. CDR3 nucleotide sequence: TGTGCCAGCAGTTACTCAGGGACTAGCGGGACCTTCGAGCAGTACTTC.